The clone carrying this TCR beta chain showed up just once. This entry comes from a study of radiotherapy plus CTLA-4 blockade in lung cancer. The CDR3 runs to 13 residues. The germline V and J ends were trimmed by 4 bases and 5 bases, with 11 bases remaining between them. From germline, CDR1 is SNHLY and CDR2 FYNNEI. Method: immunoSEQ multiplex PCR; TCRdb's copy keeps in-frame clones and lacks some. This sample carries 55,000 to 85,000 clones, 70% to 80% of them seen once, and the ten largest clones take 16%. Source: peripheral blood, taken from a patient treated with radiotherapy plus ipilimumab. This clonotype was obtained from a human donor with non-small cell lung cancer whose response to radiotherapy plus ipilimumab could not be evaluated. Some clones in this sample may be carry-over from other donors' samples. The chain uses TRBV2 and TRBJ2-5; a weak D match, TRBD1 (6 bases). CDR3 in DNA: TGTGCCAGCAGTGTACAGGGACGGGAGACCCAGTACTTC. Its translation: CASSVQGRETQYF.